These T cell receptor beta chains were read from a single sample in a study of tumor-infiltrating lymphocytes in oesophageal squamous cell carcinoma. TCRdb itself ran the PCR reads through MiXCR, one entry per CDR3 protein. Here the sample spans approximately 12,000 distinct CDR3 sequences, around 50% being singletons. Sequencing was done on a sample of esophageal tumor tissue. All receptors derive from a male donor with esophageal squamous cell carcinoma. Both conserved end residues are part of each CDR3. A D gene is named only where the DNA matches it firmly. Size tells how often a clone was seen (once, few, many) or the class of an expanded clone, and some rows leave it out.

J gene	V gene	clone size	D gene	CDR3 DNA	CDR3 protein
TRBJ2-3	TRBV7-9	medium-sized	TRBD2	TGTGCCAGCAGCTTAATAGGTGGCGGGAGGGCCGCAGATACGCAGTATTTT	CASSLIGGGRAADTQYF
TRBJ1-2	TRBV6-1	many	NA	TGTGCCAGCAGTTATTCCCCTACCGGCAACCCCTACACCTTC	CASSYSPTGNPYTF
TRBJ2-6	TRBV6-1	NA	NA	TGTGCCAGCGGTGGGGCCAACGTCCTGACTTTC	CASGGANVLTF
TRBJ2-3	TRBV6-1	medium-sized	TRBD2	TGTGCCAGCAGTGAAGGAGCGGGAGGGGGGGATACGCAGTATTTT	CASSEGAGGGDTQYF
TRBJ2-5	TRBV7-2	NA	TRBD2	TGTGCCAGCAGCGCCAGACTAGCGGGAGAGACCCAGTACTTC	CASSARLAGETQYF
TRBJ2-2	TRBV19	NA	TRBD1	TGTGCCAGTAGAACAACAGGGGGCATCGGGGAGCTGTTTTTT	CASRTTGGIGELFF
TRBJ2-3	TRBV7-2	NA	NA	TGTGCCAGCAGCTTAAGTGGGAGTAGCACAGATACGCAGTATTTT	CASSLSGSSTDTQYF
TRBJ2-7	TRBV6-1	NA	NA	TGTGCCAGCAGTGAAGGGTACTACGAGCAGTACTTC	CASSEGYYEQYF
TRBJ2-5	TRBV28	NA	NA	TGTGCCAGCACTCTTGGGGTGACCCAGTACTTC	CASTLGVTQYF
TRBJ2-3	TRBV7-6	NA	NA	TGTGCCAGCAGGGGAGGGACAGTTACAGATACGCAGTATTTT	CASRGGTVTDTQYF
TRBJ2-5	TRBV7-3	NA	TRBD2	TGTGCCAGCAGCTCCATAGCGGGAGTGGGTGAGCAGTACTTC	CASSSIAGVGEQYF
TRBJ2-5	TRBV28	medium-sized	NA	TGTGCCAGCAGTCGTAATTCTGCGGGGCAAGAGACCCAGTACTTC	CASSRNSAGQETQYF
TRBJ2-5	TRBV6-1	NA	TRBD1	TGTGCCAGCAGTGGGGCAGGGGGCAGAGAGACCCAGTACTTC	CASSGAGGRETQYF
TRBJ2-1	TRBV7-3	NA	NA	TGTGCCAGCAGCTTAAGAGCTAGCAAGGGTTGGGATGAGCAGTTCTTC	CASSLRASKGWDEQFF
TRBJ1-1	TRBV7-6	NA	NA	TGTGCCAGCAGATCGGGGGGGAGTACGGTCACTGAAGCTTTCTTT	CASRSGGSTVTEAFF
TRBJ2-7	TRBV6-1	NA	TRBD1	TGTGCCAGCAGCCCTCAGGAAGGGGGCAGGTACGAGCAGTACTTC	CASSPQEGGRYEQYF
TRBJ2-7	TRBV7-2	NA	TRBD2	TGTGCCAGCAGCGCCATGGGACTAGCGGGAGGACCCTCCTACGAGCAGTACTTC	CASSAMGLAGGPSYEQYF
TRBJ2-2	TRBV7-6	many	TRBD1	TGTGCCAGCAGCCCAGGGACAGGGGTGGCCGGGGAGCTGTTTTTT	CASSPGTGVAGELFF
TRBJ2-7	TRBV7-3	NA	TRBD2	TGTGCCAGCAGCCCCATGGCGGGGGGGGATACGCAGTACTTC	CASSPMAGGDTQYF
TRBJ2-1	TRBV5-8	NA	NA	TGTGCCAGCAGCCTTTACCGGGACTACAATGAGCAGTTCTTC	CASSLYRDYNEQFF
TRBJ2-2	TRBV7-9	NA	NA	TGTGCCAGCAGCTCGGGACCGGGCAGCACCGGGGAGCTGTTTTTT	CASSSGPGSTGELFF
TRBJ2-7	TRBV7-9	few	NA	TGTGCCAGCAGCTCTTACCGGGGCTCCTACGAGCAGTACTTC	CASSSYRGSYEQYF
TRBJ1-1	TRBV12-3/TRBV12-4	NA	TRBD1	TGTGCCAGCAGAACCAGGGGGAAGACTGAAGCTTTCTTT	CASRTRGKTEAFF
TRBJ2-1	TRBV18	NA	TRBD1	TGTGCCAGCTCACCACAGTTGACAGGGATCACCGGGGAGCTGTACTTC	CASSPQLTGITGELYF
TRBJ2-5	TRBV7-2	NA	NA	TGTGCCAGCAGTCCTAGGGACGGAAGAGAGACCCAGTACTTC	CASSPRDGRETQYF
TRBJ1-1	TRBV14	many	NA	TGTGCCAGCACCCCGGCTCTAGGTTATGGCACTGAAGCTTTCTTT	CASTPALGYGTEAFF
TRBJ2-1	TRBV7-6	NA	TRBD2	TGTGCCAGCAGCCTGGGGGCTAGCGGGAGAGTCCGTGCTAAACAAAATGAGCAGTTCTTC	CASSLGASGRVRAKQNEQFF
TRBJ2-7	TRBV7-2	NA	TRBD1	TGTGCCAGCAGCTTATGGTCAGGGGGAACCTACGAGCAGTACTTC	CASSLWSGGTYEQYF
TRBJ2-7	TRBV12-3/TRBV12-4	NA	TRBD2	TGTGCCAGCAGTTTAGCTAGCGGGAGAAGCAACGAGCAGTACTTC	CASSLASGRSNEQYF
TRBJ2-4	TRBV6-2/TRBV6-3	NA	TRBD2	TGTGCCAGCAGTTACAGCGGGGTGGAAAACATTCAGTACTTC	CASSYSGVENIQYF
TRBJ2-7	TRBV6-1	many	NA	TGTGCCAGCACTCCTATCGAACGGGGCTACGAGCAGTACTTC	CASTPIERGYEQYF
TRBJ2-1	TRBV7-4	NA	TRBD2	TGTGCCAGCAGCCAGATCGGCGGGGGGTTCTACAATGAGCAGTTCTTC	CASSQIGGGFYNEQFF
TRBJ2-1	TRBV6-1	medium-sized	NA	TGTGCCAGCAGGTCACAGGGAGACAATGAGCAGTTCTTC	CASRSQGDNEQFF
TRBJ2-7	TRBV6-1	NA	TRBD1	TGTGCCAGCAGTTATGACAGGGGGCCCTACGAGCAGTACTTC	CASSYDRGPYEQYF
TRBJ2-7	TRBV6-1	few	TRBD2	TGTGCCAGCAGTCCCCTTACCTCTAGCGGGAGTGGCTACGAGCAGTACTTC	CASSPLTSSGSGYEQYF
TRBJ2-5	TRBV12-3/TRBV12-4	NA	NA	TGTGCCAGCAGTTTAAGGCACCTCCAAGAGACCCAGTACTTC	CASSLRHLQETQYF
TRBJ2-7	TRBV7-6	NA	NA	TGTGCCAGCAGCCCGGTAGGGACCTCCTACGAGCAGTACTTC	CASSPVGTSYEQYF
TRBJ2-1	TRBV6-1	NA	TRBD2	TGTGCCATCAGGACTAGCGGCTCGAATGAGCAGTTCTTC	CAIRTSGSNEQFF
TRBJ2-2	TRBV12-3/TRBV12-4	many	NA	TGTGCCAGCAGTTTGGTTTGGGGGATTGAGGGGGCCGGGGAGCTGTTTTTT	CASSLVWGIEGAGELFF
TRBJ2-1	TRBV7-3	few	TRBD2	TGTGCCAGCAGCTACACTAGCGCCGGCCCCTACAATGAGCAGTTCTTC	CASSYTSAGPYNEQFF
TRBJ2-5	TRBV5-1	NA	TRBD2	TGCGCCAGCAGCCCGGGACTAGCGGGAAGAGAGACCCAGTACTTC	CASSPGLAGRETQYF
TRBJ1-1	TRBV6-1	NA	NA	TGTGCCAGCAGTGAAGCACAGGGTTCTGAAGCTTTCTTT	CASSEAQGSEAFF
TRBJ1-1	TRBV7-3	NA	NA	TGTGCCAGCAGCTCGGCCCACAGCTCCTACAATGAGCAGTTCTTT	CASSSAHSSYNEQFF
TRBJ2-1	TRBV5-1	NA	NA	TGCGCCAGCAGCATCGGTATAGGTTGGAATGAGCAGTTCTTC	CASSIGIGWNEQFF
TRBJ1-2	TRBV7-6	NA	NA	TGTGCTAGCATAATCAATGGCTACACCTTC	CASIINGYTF
TRBJ2-7	TRBV9	many	NA	TGTGCCAGCAGCCCTAGGACGGGGTACGAGCAGTACTTC	CASSPRTGYEQYF
TRBJ2-7	TRBV14	NA	TRBD2	TGTGCCAGCAGCCAAGATAGCGGGTTTCAAGAGCAGTACTTC	CASSQDSGFQEQYF
TRBJ2-6	TRBV7-2	few	NA	TGTGCCAGCAGCTTAGTCGGGCCCTCTGGGGCCAACGTCCTGACTTTC	CASSLVGPSGANVLTF
TRBJ1-1	TRBV12-3/TRBV12-4	NA	TRBD1	TGTGCCAGCAGTTGGACAGGATCAGGTGAAGCTTTCTTT	CASSWTGSGEAFF
TRBJ2-1	TRBV7-3	few	NA	TGTGCCAGCAGCTTAATCCGGGATGGTGAGCAGTTCTTC	CASSLIRDGEQFF
TRBJ2-1	TRBV24-1	medium-sized	TRBD2	TGTGCCACCAGTGATTTGGGGACTAGCGGGATTAATGAGCAGTTCTTC	CATSDLGTSGINEQFF
TRBJ2-1	TRBV7-4	NA	TRBD2	TGTGCCAGCAGCTCCACCAGATCTAGCGGGAGCCTCAATGAGCAGTTCTTC	CASSSTRSSGSLNEQFF